This TCR beta chain was recovered during a study of OX40 agonist ivuxolimab in advanced cancers. Study overall: Hepatocellular carcinoma, melanoma, renal cell or head and neck cancer occurred in dose-escalation patients. Participants averaged approximately 60 years of age (range about 23 to 80) and were under 90% male.

The study's findings and limits: By week 6 at 0.1 to 3.0 mg/kg, blood CD4+ and CD8+ T cells had expanded clonally.

Excluded were patients having autoimmune disease history or systemic immunosuppression. In the case of this clone: Its target is unknown.

Sequencing was performed with immunoSEQ multiplex PCR; in TCRdb, only in-frame clones are kept and a portion is missing. The sample includes about 69,000 clones, around 91% of them seen just once. Trimming cost V 1 base and J 3 bases, with 6 bases left between them. There are 13 residues in the CDR3. CDR1 is SNHLY, CDR2 FYNNEI, per germline. The input for sequencing was CD4+ or CD8+ T cells sorted from blood, taken in a trial of the OX40 agonist ivuxolimab. The TCR originated in an adult with an advanced solid tumor such as melanoma, head and neck, liver or kidney cancer. The genes are TRBV2 and TRBJ1-2; a possible D gene is TRBD1 (6 bases). The CDR3 protein is CASSEGTDYGYTF. The CDR3 DNA sequence: TGTGCCAGCAGTGAAGGGACAGACTATGGCTACACCTTC.